This TCR beta chain is from a study of identical twins. General observations from the study: Conclusions rested on cross-sectional statistics rather than following the same donors.

CDR1 is SGHAT and CDR2 is FQNNGV in the germline V gene. V shed 1 base and J 4 bases; nucleotides not matched to a gene: 4. The CDR3 is 15 residues long. About this clonotype itself: Its antigen remains unknown.

Template switching added a universal primer site, and cDNA bore unique molecular identifiers. Via MiXCR, TCRdb re-called the 5' RACE reads, giving one row per CDR3 protein. The sample has roughly 1,500,000 distinct CDR3 sequences, about 31% seen once. Sequences were obtained from cord blood. The TCR was taken from a newborn girl in good health. The gene calls are TRBV11-2 and TRBJ2-1; 7 nucleotides line up with TRBD2. In nucleotides, the CDR3 is TGTGCCAGCAGCTTAGGTAGCGGGCATTACAATGAGCAGTTCTTC. This gives the protein CASSLGSGHYNEQFF.